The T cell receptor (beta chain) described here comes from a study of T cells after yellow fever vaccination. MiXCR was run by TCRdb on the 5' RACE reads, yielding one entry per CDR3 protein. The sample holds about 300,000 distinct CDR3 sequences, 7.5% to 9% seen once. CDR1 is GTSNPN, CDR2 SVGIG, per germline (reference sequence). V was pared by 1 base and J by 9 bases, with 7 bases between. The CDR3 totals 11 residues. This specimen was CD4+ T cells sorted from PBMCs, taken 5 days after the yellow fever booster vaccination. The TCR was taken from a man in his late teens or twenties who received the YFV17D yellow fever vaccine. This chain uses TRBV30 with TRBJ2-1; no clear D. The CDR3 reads CAWSENIEQFF. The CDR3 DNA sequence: TGTGCCTGGAGTGAAAACATTGAGCAGTTCTTC.